This record covers a single TCR beta chain. The data are from a study of preoperative IRX-2 immunotherapy in early breast cancer. Sequencing used immunoSEQ multiplex PCR; TCRdb keeps in-frame clones, though not all of them. The data contain 43,000 or so clones, about 95% of them singletons. CDR1 and CDR2 from the germline V gene are SEHNR and FQNEAQ (reference sequence). The CDR3 length is 14 residues. V was clipped by 4 bases and J by 4 bases; unmatched bases: 3. Treatment given: preoperative locoregional IRX-2 cytokine immunotherapy. Samples came from a phase Ib trial of preoperative locoregional IRX-2 cytokine immunotherapy.

The receptor was isolated from a human donor with breast cancer. The source was tumor tissue, collected after IRX-2 immunotherapy. This chain uses TRBV7-9 with TRBJ1-3; TRBD1 agrees at 8 bases. This chain's CDR3 is CASSYGDRGNTIYF. CDR3 sequence (DNA): TGTGCCAGCAGCTACGGGGACAGGGGAAACACCATATATTTT.